This T cell receptor (beta chain) derives from a study of blood T cells in healthy people across ages. Using a J-beta primer mix together with a sample-barcoded 5' primer, a second PCR was run for about 7 to 12 cycles. TCRdb passed the 5' RACE reads through MiXCR, listing each CDR3 protein once. Seen here are hundreds of thousands of distinct CDR3 sequences, about 50% observed once, and the top ten hold roughly 12%. V dropped 2 bases and J dropped 3 bases, with 10 bases sitting between them. From germline, CDR1 is SGHTA and CDR2 FQGNSA. CDR3 length: 14 amino acids. The origin of this receptor is an elderly woman in good health. The sequenced material came from blood. The gene calls are TRBV7-2 and TRBJ2-5; D gene ambiguous. In DNA form, the CDR3 reads TGTGCCAGCAGCTTATCCCCCTCAAAAGAGACCCAGTACTTC. Encoded protein: CASSLSPSKETQYF. Full variable domain (outside the CDR3, taken from reference TRBV7-2 and TRBJ2-5): GAGVSQSPSNKVTEKGKDVELRCDPISGHTALYWYRQSLGQGLEFLIYFQGNSAPDKSGLPSDRFSAERTGGSVSTLTIQRTQQEDSAVYLCASSLSPSKETQYFGPGTRLLVL.